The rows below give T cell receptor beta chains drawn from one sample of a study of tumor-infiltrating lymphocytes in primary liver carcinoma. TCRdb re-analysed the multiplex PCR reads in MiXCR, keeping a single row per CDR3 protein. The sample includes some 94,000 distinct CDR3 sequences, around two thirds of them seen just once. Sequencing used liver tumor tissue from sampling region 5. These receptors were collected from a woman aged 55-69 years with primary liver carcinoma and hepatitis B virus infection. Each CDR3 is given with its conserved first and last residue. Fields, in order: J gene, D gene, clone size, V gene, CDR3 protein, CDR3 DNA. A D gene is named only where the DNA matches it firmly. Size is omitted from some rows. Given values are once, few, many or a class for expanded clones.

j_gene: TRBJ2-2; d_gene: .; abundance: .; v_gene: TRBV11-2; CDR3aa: CANSLDPSGKLFF; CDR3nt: TGTGCCAACAGCTTAGACCCTTCCGGGAAGCTGTTTTTT
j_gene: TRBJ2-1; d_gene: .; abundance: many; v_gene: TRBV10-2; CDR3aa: CASRALESVNEQFF; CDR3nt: TGCGCCAGCAGGGCCCTCGAGTCCGTGAATGAGCAGTTCTTC
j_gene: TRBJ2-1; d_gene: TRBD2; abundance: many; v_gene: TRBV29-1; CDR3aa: CSDRTSGNEQFF; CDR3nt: TGCAGCGATAGGACTAGCGGCAATGAGCAGTTCTTC
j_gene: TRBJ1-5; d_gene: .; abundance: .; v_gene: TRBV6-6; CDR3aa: CASRTQAVGLPQHF; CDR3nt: TGTGCCAGCAGGACGCAGGCAGTGGGTCTGCCCCAGCATTTT
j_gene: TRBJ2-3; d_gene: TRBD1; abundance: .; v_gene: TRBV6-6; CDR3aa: CASGPRDRGTDTEYF; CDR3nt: TGTGCCAGCGGTCCCCGGGACAGGGGAACAGATACGGAGTATTTT
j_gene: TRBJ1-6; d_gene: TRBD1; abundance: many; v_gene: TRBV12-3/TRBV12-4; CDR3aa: CASRSTGINSPLHF; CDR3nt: TGTGCCAGCAGATCGACAGGGATTAATTCACCCCTCCACTTT
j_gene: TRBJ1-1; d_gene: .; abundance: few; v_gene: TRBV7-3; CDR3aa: CASSLEGNTEAFF; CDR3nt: TGTGCCAGCAGTCTAGAGGGGAACACTGAAGCTTTCTTT
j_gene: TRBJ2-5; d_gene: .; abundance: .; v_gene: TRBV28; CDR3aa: CTSSLGGSQYF; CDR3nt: TGTACCAGCAGCTTAGGGGGATCCCAGTACTTC
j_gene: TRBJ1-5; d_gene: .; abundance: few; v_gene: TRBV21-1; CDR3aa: CASSVFRTAGSNQPQHF; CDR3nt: TGTGCCAGCAGCGTCTTTCGGACGGCCGGGAGCAATCAGCCCCAGCATTTT
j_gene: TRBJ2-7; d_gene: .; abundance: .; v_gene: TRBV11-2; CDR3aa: CVSSLGGASYEQYF; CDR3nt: TGTGTCAGCAGCCTTGGGGGAGCTAGTTACGAGCAGTACTTC
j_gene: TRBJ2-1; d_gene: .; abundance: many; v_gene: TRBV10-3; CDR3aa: CAISESRRGQISSYNEQFF; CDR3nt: TGTGCCATCAGTGAGTCAAGGCGGGGACAGATCAGCTCCTACAATGAGCAGTTCTTC
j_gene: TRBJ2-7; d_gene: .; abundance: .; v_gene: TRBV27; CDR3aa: CTSSFRGVPYEQYF; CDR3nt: TGTACCAGCAGTTTTAGGGGAGTACCGTACGAGCAGTATTTC
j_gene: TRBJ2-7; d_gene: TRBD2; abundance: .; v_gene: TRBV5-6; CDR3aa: CTSSTRIAGSYEQYF; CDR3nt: TGTACCAGCAGCACCCGGATAGCGGGCTCCTACGAGCAGTACTTC
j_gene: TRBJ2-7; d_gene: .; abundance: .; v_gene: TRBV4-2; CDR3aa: CASSQSQRETAYEQYF; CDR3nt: TGTGCCAGCAGCCAGTCCCAGAGGGAGACTGCATACGAGCAGTACTTC
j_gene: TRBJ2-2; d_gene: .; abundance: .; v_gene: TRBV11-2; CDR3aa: CASSPSQEPTWELFF; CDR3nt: TGTGCCAGCAGCCCTTCGCAAGAACCGACCTGGGAGCTGTTTTTT
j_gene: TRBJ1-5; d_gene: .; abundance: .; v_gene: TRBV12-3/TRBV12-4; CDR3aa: CAISFDTNQPQHF; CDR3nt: TGTGCCATTAGTTTTGACACCAATCAGCCCCAGCATTTT
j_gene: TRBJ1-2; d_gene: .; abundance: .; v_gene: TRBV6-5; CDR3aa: CVSSYGGGDGYTF; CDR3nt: TGTGTCAGCAGTTACGGGGGGGGCGACGGCTACACTTTC
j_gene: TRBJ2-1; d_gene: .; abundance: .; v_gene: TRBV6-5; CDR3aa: CTGSYSPSINEQFF; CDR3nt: TGTACCGGCAGTTACTCCCCTAGCATTAATGAGCAGTTCTTC
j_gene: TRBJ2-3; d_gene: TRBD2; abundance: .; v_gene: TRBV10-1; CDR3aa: CASRVLRPASGFTDTQYF; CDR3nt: TGCGCCAGCAGAGTTCTACGCCCGGCTAGCGGATTCACAGATACGCAGTATTTT
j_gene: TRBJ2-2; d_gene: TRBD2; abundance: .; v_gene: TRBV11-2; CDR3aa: CASSLWVWTSGGPGELFF; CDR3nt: TGTGCCAGCAGTTTATGGGTGTGGACTAGCGGGGGCCCCGGGGAGCTGTTTTTT
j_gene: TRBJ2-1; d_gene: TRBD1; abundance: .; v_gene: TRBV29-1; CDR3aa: CSVEDGNSRGNERFF; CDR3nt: TGCAGCGTTGAAGATGGTAATAGCAGGGGGAATGAGCGATTCTTC
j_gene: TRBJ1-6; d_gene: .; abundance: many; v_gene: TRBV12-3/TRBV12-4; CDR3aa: CASSLVWDSPLHF; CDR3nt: TGTGCCAGCAGTTTAGTTTGGGATTCACCCCTCCACTTT
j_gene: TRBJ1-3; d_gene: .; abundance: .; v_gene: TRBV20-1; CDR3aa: CSASEGLTGNTIYF; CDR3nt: TGCAGTGCTAGTGAGGGTCTAACTGGAAACACCATATATTTT